The 5 T cell receptor beta chains below all came from one sample that was sequenced in a study of T cell responses to AZD1222 COVID-19 vaccine (dated by TCRdb to about 2021). Reading the label with the study, this specimen's time point is: about 28 days (+/-7) after the second vaccine dose. Library creation used the immunoSEQ multiplex PCR assay. TCRdb stores this immuneACCESS table with in-frame sequences only. Part of the clones is absent; in the studies checked, under half of the shortfall reflects unresolved V genes, and no reason is known for the rest. The sample table contains roughly 92,000 clones; only one count was recorded for less than 90% of them. The ten biggest clones cover roughly 5.2% of the sample. The material sequenced was peripheral blood, taken 28 days after the second AZD1222 dose. Every receptor here comes from an adult who received the AZD1222 COVID-19 vaccine.

The chain recombines TRBV19 with TRBJ1-5; D remains ambiguous. In germline, CDR1 is LNHDA, CDR2 SQIVND (reference sequence). This CDR3 has 17 amino acids. Trimming cost V 1 base and J 2 bases, with 15 bases left between them. The CDR3 DNA reads as TGTGCCAGTAGTATAGCGATAACGGTGCATGGCAATCAGCCCCAGCATTTT. Translation gives CASSIAITVHGNQPQHF.

A few counts support this clone. The J gene is TRBJ2-2, the V gene TRBV9; D gene unclear. V lost 0 bases, J lost 9 bases, and 15 bases lay in between. CDR3 length equals 15 residues. The germline V gene encodes CDR1 SGDLS and CDR2 YYNGEE. The CDR3 DNA reads as TGTGCCAGCAGCGTAGGGGCAGGTCCGGAACGGGAGCTGTTTTTT. Its protein is CASSVGAGPERELFF.

V is TRBV29-1 and J is TRBJ1-2; D remains ambiguous. Germline values: CDR1 SQVTM, CDR2 ANQGSEA. The CDR3 is 13 residues long. V was pared by 3 bases and J by 4 bases, with 12 bases between. The CDR3 DNA follows: TGCAGCGTTGACCCTATAGAGGTCTATGGCTACACCTTC. It codes for CSVDPIEVYGYTF.

The chain links TRBV18 to TRBJ2-1; tentatively, D is TRBD2 (6 bases). This CDR3 region has 14 residues. Germline values: CDR1 KGHSH, CDR2 LQKENI. Trimming took off 1 base at V and 9 bases at J, with 13 bases between the two ends. The CDR3 sequence: CASSPLGQEGEQFF. The DNA for the CDR3 is TGTGCCAGCTCACCACTCGGGCAGGAGGGTGAGCAGTTCTTC.

V usage is TRBV14 and J usage is TRBJ2-7; D possibly corresponds to TRBD1 (6 bases). The CDR3 has 16 amino acids. V was cut by 4 bases and J by 5 bases, with 21 bases left in between. Germline assignment: CDR1 SGHDN and CDR2 FVKESK. CDR3 residues: CASSRRGTLDEHEQYF. The CDR3 DNA reads TGTGCCAGCAGCCGGCGAGGGACATTGGATGAACACGAGCAGTACTTC. The entire variable domain, with the rest obtained from reference TRBV14 and TRBJ2-7, is as follows: EAGVTQFPSHSVIEKGQTVTLRCDPISGHDNLYWYRRVMGKEIKFLLHFVKESKQDESGMPNNRFLAERTGGTYSTLKVQPAELEDSGVYFCASSRRGTLDEHEQYFGPGTRLTVT.